Presented here are 5 T cell receptor beta chains from one specimen sequenced in a study of shared clonotypes between healthy human individuals. Naive CD8 cells were CD45RO-negative, positively selected for CCR7, excluding terminally differentiated effector memory CD45RA+ cells. Only in-frame clones appear in the TCRdb table, and some are missing; sequencing was by immunoSEQ multiplex PCR. The profile shows roughly 650,000 clones, 95% to 97% of them singletons. Sequencing was done on a sample of naive CD8+ T cells sorted from blood. These receptors came from a woman younger than 45 in good health.

The CDR3 coding sequence is TGCAGCGTTGATGATAGCGGCTACAATGAGCAGTTCTTC. It specifies CSVDDSGYNEQFF. The V call is TRBV29-1, the J call TRBJ2-1; tentatively, D is TRBD2 (6 bases). V lost 3 bases and J 3 bases, leaving 9 bases between the germline ends. This CDR3 spans 13 amino acids. Germline V lookup: CDR1 SQVTM, CDR2 ANQGSEA.

The CDR3 here is CASVAGGPYEQYF. As DNA, the CDR3 is TGTGCCAGCGTAGCGGGAGGTCCCTACGAGCAGTACTTC. The chain has TRBV2 and TRBJ2-7; TRBD2 aligns across 10 bases. V lost 8 bases and J lost 2; bases outside the gene matches: 3. The CDR3 totals 13 residues. Germline CDR1 is SNHLY and CDR2 is FYNNEI. The complete variable domain, with remaining parts taken from reference TRBV2 and TRBJ2-7, reads EPEVTQTPSHQVTQMGQEVILRCVPISNHLYFYWYRQILGQKVEFLVSFYNNEISEKSEIFDDQFSVERPDGSNFTLKIRSTKLEDSAMYFCASVAGGPYEQYFGPGTRLTVT.

This chain joins TRBV29-1 and TRBJ2-7; 7 positions agree with TRBD1. The germline CDR1 and CDR2 sequences are SQVTM and ANQGSEA. There are 13 residues in the CDR3. The V and J ends lost 8 bases and 4 bases, in that order; junction bases with no gene match: 11. The CDR3 sequence is CSCLGTGEYEQYF. CDR3 DNA: TGCAGCTGTTTAGGAACAGGGGAGTACGAGCAGTACTTC.

The V and J genes are TRBV5-6 and TRBJ1-4; TRBD1 matches 9 bases. Germline lookup yields CDR1 SGHDT and CDR2 YYEEEE. The CDR3 runs 13 residues. J was trimmed by 6 bases and V by 3 bases; bases with no gene match: 0. The CDR3 loop is CASSWTGDEKLFF. CDR3 bases: TGTGCCAGCAGCTGGACAGGGGATGAAAAACTGTTTTTT.

The V call is TRBV10-2, the J call TRBJ1-2; TRBD1 matches 7 bases. Germline V lookup: CDR1 WSHSY, CDR2 SAAADI. This CDR3 contains 15 residues. V shed 5 bases, J shed 0 bases, and the junction held 6 bases outside the gene matches. CDR3 sequence: CASSYGTEANYGYTF. The CDR3 coding sequence is TGCGCCAGCAGTTATGGGACAGAAGCTAACTATGGCTACACCTTC.